Shown below are 30 T cell receptor beta chains from a single sample sequenced in a study of T-cell reconstitution after alpha-beta-depleted transplantation in children. The TCRbeta library incorporated unique molecular identifiers. MiXCR was run by TCRdb on the PCR reads, yielding one entry per CDR3 protein. The sample lists approximately 500,000 distinct CDR3 sequences; more than 9% were seen once. This specimen was PBMCs, taken before TCRalphabeta/CD19-depleted stem cell transplant. The receptor set was obtained from a child aged 2 to 15 with inherited bone marrow failure, due to receive a stem cell transplant.

This clonotype has ten or more counts. The V gene is TRBV4-3, the J gene TRBJ2-6; TRBD2 is a possible D gene (6 bases). Germline loops: CDR1 LGHNA, CDR2 YSLEER. The CDR3 contains 15 residues. V lost 2 bases to trimming and J lost 2 bases, with 7 bases between them. CDR3 region: CASSQRRAGANVLTF. The DNA for the CDR3 is TGCGCCAGCAGCCAAAGGAGGGCTGGGGCCAACGTCCTGACTTTC.

This clonotype showed up many times. The V gene is TRBV10-3, the J gene TRBJ2-3; D ambiguous. V lost 7 bases and J lost 3, with 14 bases in between. CDR1 and CDR2 (germline): ENHRY, SYGVKD. The CDR3 is 14 amino acids. The CDR3 nucleotides are TGTGCCATCAAAGGGTTAGGTACGACAGATACGCAGTATTTT. The encoded protein is CAIKGLGTTDTQYF.

To note about this clonotype: A much more abundant neighbour one base away suggests this may be a read error. The J gene is TRBJ2-1, the V gene TRBV12-3 or TRBV12-4; D not resolved. The CDR3 consists of 12 residues. CDR3 DNA: TGTGCCAGCTCTAGAGCACACAATGAGCCGTTCTTC. Translation gives CASSRAHNEPFF.

This clonotype was observed at least ten times. The rearrangement joins TRBV5-1 to TRBJ2-2; the D is unclear. V was pared by 1 base and J by 3 bases, with 7 bases between. The length of the CDR3 is 14 residues. Germline lookup yields CDR1 SGHRS and CDR2 YFSETQ. In DNA, the CDR3 is TGCGCCAGCAGCTTGAGAACAGACACCGGGGAGCTGTTTTTT. Protein sequence: CASSLRTDTGELFF.

This clonotype was recorded many times. This rearrangement joins TRBV18 to TRBJ2-5, with unresolved D. V lost 1 base and J lost 7, with 13 bases in between. Germline V gene lookup returns CDR1 KGHSH and CDR2 LQKENI. CDR3 size: 14 residues. The CDR3, as DNA: TGTGCCAGCTCACCACGGGGTTTGCGAGGGACCCAGTACTTC. It translates to CASSPRGLRGTQYF.

In its sample, this clonotype was seen many times. The J gene is TRBJ1-1, the V gene TRBV5-1, with 7 nucleotides matching TRBD1. The CDR3 is 16 amino acids. J lost 1 base, V lost 0 bases, and 6 bases had no gene match. CDR1 and CDR2 (germline): SGHRS, YFSETQ. CDR3 loop: CASSLAGQAQNTEAFF. The CDR3 coding sequence is TGCGCCAGCAGCTTGGCAGGACAGGCTCAGAACACTGAAGCTTTCTTT. Filled out from reference TRBV5-1 and TRBJ1-1, the complete variable domain reads KAGVTQTPRYLIKTRGQQVTLSCSPISGHRSVSWYQQTPGQGLQFLFEYFSETQRNKGNFPGRFSGRQFSNSRSEMNVSTLELGDSALYLCASSLAGQAQNTEAFFGQGTRLTVV.

This clonotype appeared many times. This chain links TRBV5-5 with TRBJ2-1, with D hard to call. Per germline, CDR1 SGHKS and CDR2 YYEKEE (reference sequence). This CDR3 is built from 15 residues. Trimming cost V 4 bases and J 4 bases, with 15 bases left between them. CDR3 sequence reads: CASSVLTQPYNEQFF. The CDR3 nucleotides read TGTGCCAGCAGCGTCTTGACACAACCATACAATGAGCAGTTCTTC.

The rearrangement links TRBV6-6 to TRBJ1-5, with a weak D call TRBD1 (6 bases). The CDR3 sequence is 15 residues long. Germline CDR1 MNHNY, CDR2 SVGAGI (reference sequence). Trimming stripped 0 bases from V and 3 bases from J, with 9 bases between. CDR3 nucleotide sequence: TGTGCCAGCAGTTACTCGGACAGTATCAATCAGCCCCAGCATTTT. Protein: CASSYSDSINQPQHF.

This clonotype was detected many times. DNA of the CDR3: TGTGCCAGCAGCGTAGCTAGCGGGGCCTACAATGAGCAGTTCTTC. Amino acids: CASSVASGAYNEQFF. This chain joins TRBV9 and TRBJ2-1; 9 positions match TRBD2. Trimming cost V 0 bases and J 2 bases; bases outside gene matches: 0. The germline CDR1 and CDR2 sequences are SGDLS and YYNGEE. The CDR3 contains 15 residues.

The table lists this clonotype with many counts. The J gene is TRBJ1-2, the V gene TRBV18; D unresolved. Trimming cost V 3 bases and J 8 bases, with 25 bases left between them. This CDR3 comprises 17 residues. CDR1 and CDR2 (germline): KGHSH, LQKENI. CDR3 sequence (DNA): TGTGCCAGCTCACCGGATCCGTCAGAGACCGAACTTCGGGGCTACACCTTC. It yields the protein CASSPDPSETELRGYTF.

The chain uses TRBV10-3 and TRBJ2-5, with TRBD2 identical over 8 bases. The germline gives CDR1 ENHRY, CDR2 SYGVKD. The CDR3 is made up of 13 amino acids. Losses at the gene ends were 8 bases for V and 4 bases for J; bases not matched to a gene: 6. This CDR3 reads CAIATSGGETQYF. The DNA of the CDR3 is TGTGCCATCGCCACTAGCGGCGGAGAGACCCAGTACTTC.

This clonotype was recorded many times. J is TRBJ2-2 and V is TRBV7-2, with no clear D. Trimming removed 1 base at V and 3 bases at J, with 12 bases between. Per germline, CDR1 SGHTA and CDR2 FQGNSA. CDR3 length equals 16 residues. The CDR3 sequence: CASSLVPPSDTGELFF. The CDR3 DNA is TGTGCCAGCAGCTTAGTACCACCTTCGGACACCGGGGAGCTGTTTTTT.

This clonotype has ten or more counts. J is TRBJ1-1 and V is TRBV7-2; D is unclear. V was shortened by 1 base and J by 4 bases, with 7 bases between the two germline ends. This CDR3 has 13 residues. Germline values: CDR1 SGHTA, CDR2 FQGNSA. CDR3 region: CASSLVMGTEAFF. As DNA, the CDR3 is TGTGCCAGCAGCTTAGTTATGGGCACTGAAGCTTTCTTT. Combining the CDR3 with reference TRBV7-2 and TRBJ1-1 gives the whole variable domain GAGVSQSPSNKVTEKGKDVELRCDPISGHTALYWYRQSLGQGLEFLIYFQGNSAPDKSGLPSDRFSAERTGGSVSTLTIQRTQQEDSAVYLCASSLVMGTEAFFGQGTRLTVV.

This clonotype appeared once. A much larger clone sits a single nucleotide away, making a read error possible. This chain uses TRBV24-1 with TRBJ2-1, with D possibly being TRBD1 (5 bases). This CDR3 spans 13 amino acids. V lost 5 bases, J lost 6 bases, and 10 bases lay in between. Germline CDR1 and CDR2: KGHDR and SFDVKD. The CDR3 region is CATSGGIPNEQFF. The CDR3 DNA sequence: TGTGCCACCAGTGGGGGCATCCCCAATGAGCAGTTCTTC.

This clonotype turned up a few times. The rearrangement links TRBV2 to TRBJ1-1, with D possibly being TRBD1 (5 bases). V gave up 6 bases and J gave up 2 bases, with 13 bases separating them. The germline V gene has CDR1 SNHLY and CDR2 FYNNEI. This CDR3 has 14 residues. Here the CDR3 reads CASRKLRGNTEAFF. The CDR3 DNA is TGTGCCAGCAGAAAATTGAGGGGTAACACTGAAGCTTTCTTT.

Many counts were recorded for this clonotype. The rearrangement links TRBV5-1 to TRBJ2-7; the D is unclear. V lost 3 bases, J lost 1 base, and 5 bases lay in between. Germline V gene sequence: CDR1 SGHRS, CDR2 YFSETQ. The CDR3 loop spans 12 amino acids. CDR3 sequence (DNA): TGCGCCAGCAGCTCAGAATCCTACGAGCAGTACTTC. The encoded protein is CASSSESYEQYF.

The sample holds many counts of this clonotype. The rearrangement joins TRBV15 to TRBJ2-5; D is uncertain. From germline, CDR1 is LNHNV and CDR2 YYDKDF (reference sequence). The CDR3 extends over 16 amino acids. Trimming took 3 bases from V and 0 from J, leaving 14 bases between them. The CDR3 region is CATSSYTGTYQETQYF. The CDR3 nucleotides read TGTGCCACCAGCAGTTACACCGGAACGTACCAAGAGACCCAGTACTTC. The full variable domain, its missing parts supplied by reference TRBV15 and TRBJ2-5, is DAMVIQNPRYQVTQFGKPVTLSCSQTLNHNVMYWYQQKSSQAPKLLFHYYDKDFNNEADTPDNFQSRRPNTSFCFLDIRSPGLGDTAMYLCATSSYTGTYQETQYFGPGTRLLVL.

The CDR3 loop reads CGVLAASTDTQYF. The CDR3 nucleotides read TGCGGGGTACTAGCGGCTAGCACAGATACGCAGTATTTT. This chain uses TRBV20-1 with TRBJ2-3; TRBD2 agrees at 8 bases. From germline, CDR1 is DFQATT and CDR2 SNEGSKA (reference sequence). The CDR3 has 13 residues.

In this sample, this clonotype turned up many times. V usage is TRBV12-3 or TRBV12-4 and J usage is TRBJ2-2; D gene uncertain. The V end was cut by 6 bases, the J end by 6 bases, with 5 bases between. This CDR3 contains 11 residues. The CDR3 bases are TGTGCCAGCAGCCCCCCCGGGGAGCTGTTTTTT. Its protein is CASSPPGELFF.

This clonotype was detected ten times or more. This chain joins TRBV7-9 and TRBJ2-3; TRBD2 matches 7 bases. Per the germline V gene, CDR1 is SEHNR and CDR2 is FQNEAQ (reference sequence). The CDR3 runs 17 residues. The V gene end was trimmed by 3 bases and the J gene end by 5 bases; junction bases not matched to a gene: 14. The CDR3 sequence is CASSFEASGTLGDTQYF. CDR3 nucleotides: TGTGCCAGCAGCTTTGAGGCTAGCGGAACCTTGGGAGATACGCAGTATTTT.

This clonotype was picked up many times. The rearrangement links TRBV7-9 to TRBJ1-2, with D maybe TRBD1 (5 bases). V was shortened by 1 base and J by 7 bases, with 7 bases between the two germline ends. From germline, CDR1 is SEHNR and CDR2 FQNEAQ (reference sequence). CDR3 length: 12 residues. DNA for the CDR3: TGTGCCAGCAGCTTAGGGGGGTTTGGCTACACCTTC. Encoded protein: CASSLGGFGYTF.

This clonotype has at least ten counts. The junction does not match germline at one end; this may be a read error. This sequence joins TRBV12-3 or TRBV12-4 and TRBJ2-1; D unclear. The CDR3 is 12 residues long. For the CDR3, the DNA is TGCCGGTGGGGTAGTCTCCGTTGTGAGCAGTTCTTC. This translates into CRWGSLRCEQFF.

This sequence joins TRBV7-9 and TRBJ2-2; no clear D. Germline CDR1 SEHNR, CDR2 FQNEAQ (reference sequence). The CDR3 runs to 14 residues. The V end lost 5 bases, the J end lost 0 bases, and 7 bases lay between the germline ends. This CDR3 reads CASSGRPNTGELFF. The CDR3 region has the DNA TGTGCCAGCAGCGGACGGCCGAACACCGGGGAGCTGTTTTTT.

This clonotype was observed many times. This chain uses TRBV7-2 with TRBJ1-1; possible D gene TRBD1, 6 bases. The CDR3 contains 14 residues. In germline, CDR1 is SGHTA, CDR2 FQGNSA. Trimming removed 4 bases at V and 1 base at J, with 10 bases between. This CDR3 reads CASSSADRNTEAFF. The CDR3 bases are TGTGCCAGCAGCTCGGCGGACAGGAACACTGAAGCTTTCTTT.

Concerning this clonotype: It may be a read error: a sequence one base away is much more abundant. This chain connects TRBV20-1 to TRBJ1-3; no firm D call. The CDR3 spans 13 residues. Germline assignment: CDR1 DFQATT and CDR2 SNEGSKA (reference sequence). V was cut by 1 base and J by 4 bases, with 8 bases left in between. CDR3 protein: CSARAVGGNTIYF. CDR3 coding DNA: TGCAGTGCTAGAGCCGTGGGCGGAAACACCATATATTTT.

This clonotype was recorded at least ten times. V usage is TRBV5-1 and J usage is TRBJ2-3; D is uncertain. The V end lost 2 bases, the J end lost 2 bases, and 9 bases lay between the germline ends. Germline V gene lookup returns CDR1 SGHRS and CDR2 YFSETQ. This CDR3 contains 14 residues. The CDR3 loop is CASSFQQDTDTQYF. DNA of the CDR3: TGCGCCAGCAGCTTCCAGCAAGACACAGATACGCAGTATTTT.

This clonotype was observed at least ten times. The V gene is TRBV20-1, the J gene TRBJ1-2; D is unclear. CDR1 is DFQATT and CDR2 is SNEGSKA in the germline V gene (reference sequence). The CDR3 runs 13 residues. Trimming took 6 bases from V and 1 from J, leaving 12 bases between them. CDR3 loop: CSALPTHNYGYTF. The CDR3 DNA reads as TGCAGTGCCCTCCCGACACATAACTATGGCTACACCTTC.

This clonotype was seen repeatedly, ten times or more. V and J are TRBV12-3 or TRBV12-4 and TRBJ2-5; D gene uncertain. This CDR3 has 14 residues. The V gene lost 3 bases and the J gene lost 0 bases, with 8 bases spanning the gap. CDR3 sequence: CASSFHGNQETQYF. For the CDR3, the DNA is TGTGCCAGCAGTTTCCACGGAAACCAAGAGACCCAGTACTTC.

This clonotype appeared many times. This sequence joins TRBV12-3 or TRBV12-4 and TRBJ2-7; the D gene could be TRBD1 or TRBD2 (5 bases each). CDR3 length: 13 residues. The V and J ends lost 6 bases and 1 base respectively, with 10 bases between them. The chain's CDR3 is CASRGDRSYEQYF. As DNA, the CDR3 is TGTGCCAGCAGGGGGGACCGGTCCTACGAGCAGTACTTC.

This sequence joins TRBV4-2 and TRBJ2-5; tentative D call: TRBD2 (5 bases). Trimming shortened V by 0 bases and J by 4 bases, and 15 bases separated the two germline ends. CDR1 is LGHNA, CDR2 YNFKEQ, per germline. This CDR3 contains 16 residues. The CDR3 sequence is CASSQDVRGRVETQYF. The CDR3 nucleotides read TGTGCCAGCAGCCAAGATGTTCGTGGGCGGGTAGAGACCCAGTACTTC.